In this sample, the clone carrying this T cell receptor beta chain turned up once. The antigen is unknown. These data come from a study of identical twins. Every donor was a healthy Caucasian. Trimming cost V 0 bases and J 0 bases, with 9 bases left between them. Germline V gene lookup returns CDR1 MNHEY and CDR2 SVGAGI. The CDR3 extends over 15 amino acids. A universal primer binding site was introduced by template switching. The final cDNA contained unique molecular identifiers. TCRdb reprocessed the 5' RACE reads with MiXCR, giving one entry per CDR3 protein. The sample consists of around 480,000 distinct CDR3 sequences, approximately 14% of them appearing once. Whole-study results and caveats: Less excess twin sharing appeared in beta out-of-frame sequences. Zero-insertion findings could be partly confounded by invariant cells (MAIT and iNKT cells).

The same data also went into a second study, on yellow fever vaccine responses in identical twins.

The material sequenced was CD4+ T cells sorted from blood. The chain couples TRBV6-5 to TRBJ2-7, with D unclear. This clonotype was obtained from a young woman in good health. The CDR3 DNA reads TGTGCCAGCAGTTACTCAGGAGCGAACTCCTACGAGCAGTACTTC. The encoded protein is CASSYSGANSYEQYF.